What follows are 29 T cell receptor beta chains derived from one specimen sequenced in a study of T cells in Graves' hyperthyroidism and ophthalmopathy. The investigators amplified TCR beta CDR3 regions from RNA transcripts. A first-round RT-PCR of the TCR CDR3 used the HTBI primer set. MiXCR, applied by TCRdb to the multiplex PCR reads, yields one record per CDR3 protein. This table has about 350,000 distinct CDR3 sequences, 15% to 20% appearing once. The sample comprised blood. The origin of the receptors is a woman in her thirties or forties with Graves' ophthalmopathy.

This clonotype was counted many times. The V call is TRBV6-1, the J call TRBJ1-2; D unclear. V lost 5 bases and J lost 4, with 8 bases in between. There are 12 residues in the CDR3. Germline CDR1 reads MNHNS; CDR2 reads SASEGT. The CDR3 is CASSKTAYGYTF. The CDR3 DNA sequence: TGTGCCAGCAGTAAAACAGCCTATGGCTACACCTTC.

This clonotype came up many times. V gene TRBV4-1 combines with J gene TRBJ2-7; 7 bases match TRBD1. The J segment lost 4 bases and the V segment lost 2 bases, leaving 11 bases of the junction unmatched. This CDR3 contains 16 residues. Germline CDR1 MGHRA, CDR2 YSYEKL. The CDR3 DNA sequence: TGCGCCAGCAGCCAATACCAATTGACAGGGCAGTACGAGCAGTACTTC. It encodes CASSQYQLTGQYEQYF.

The rearrangement uses TRBV9 and TRBJ1-1; D uncertain. Germline V gene data show CDR1 as SGDLS and CDR2 as YYNGEE. Trimming stripped 4 bases from V and 4 bases from J, with 11 bases between. The CDR3 totals 13 residues. The CDR3 loop reads CASSPGMSTEAFF. CDR3 sequence (DNA): TGTGCCAGCAGCCCAGGAATGAGCACTGAAGCTTTCTTT.

The chain recombines TRBV6-2 or TRBV6-3 with TRBJ2-7; D is ambiguous. The CDR3 runs 15 residues. Trimming removed 0 bases from V and 1 base from J, with 10 bases in between. CDR1 MNHEY and CDR2 SVGEGT come from the germline V gene. This chain's CDR3 is CASSYSTDGSYEQYF. CDR3 sequence (DNA): TGTGCCAGCAGTTACTCGACGGACGGATCCTACGAGCAGTACTTC.

This clonotype appeared many times. The rearrangement links TRBV28 to TRBJ2-2; the D is unclear. CDR3 length: 14 amino acids. Per germline, CDR1 MDHEN and CDR2 SYDVKM. Deletions cut 6 bases from V and 6 bases from J, with 14 bases between. CDR3 residues: CASRASLVAGELFF. The CDR3 DNA follows: TGTGCCAGCAGGGCTAGTCTCGTGGCCGGGGAGCTGTTTTTT.

The J gene is TRBJ1-5, the V gene TRBV6-1; no firm D call. CDR3 size: 14 residues. With 7 bases removed from V and 1 base from J, the gap between germline ends came to 11 bases. CDR1 is MNHNS, CDR2 SASEGT, per germline. In DNA form, the CDR3 reads TGTGCCAGCAATCCGGACTGGAGCAATCAGCCCCAGCATTTT. The encoded protein is CASNPDWSNQPQHF.

This clonotype has a count of ten or more. The rearrangement links TRBV5-5 to TRBJ2-7; 12 bases map to TRBD2. The V and J ends lost 0 bases and 2 bases, in that order; junction bases with no gene match: 6. Germline V CDR1 and CDR2: SGHKS, YYEKEE (reference sequence). The CDR3 spans 17 residues. The CDR3 sequence is CASSLGLAGEGAYEQYF. DNA of the CDR3: TGTGCCAGCAGCTTGGGACTAGCGGGAGAAGGGGCCTACGAGCAGTACTTC.

This clonotype has a count of ten or more. This chain uses TRBV28 with TRBJ1-2; D ambiguous. CDR3 length equals 16 residues. Germline loops: CDR1 MDHEN, CDR2 SYDVKM. Trimming took off 4 bases at V and 3 bases at J, with 18 bases between the two ends. The CDR3 DNA is TGTGCCAGCAGTTCAGTTGGGCGTCAACTTTACTATGGCTACACCTTC. Protein sequence: CASSSVGRQLYYGYTF.

Concerning this clonotype: A read error may be the cause here, since a much bigger clone is one base away. The chain combines TRBV6-1 with TRBJ2-5; the D call may be TRBD1 or TRBD2 (6 bases each). This CDR3 is 17 amino acids long. V was cut by 6 bases and J by 4 bases, with 24 bases left in between. The germline gives CDR1 MNHNS, CDR2 SASEGT. CDR3 DNA sequence: TGTGCCAGCAGCCACCCGGGGGACATGGGTTTATTAGAGACCCAGTACTTC. It translates to CASSHPGDMGLLETQYF.

This clonotype was counted between two and nine times. This chain uses TRBV12-3 or TRBV12-4 with TRBJ2-2; TRBD2 is a possible D gene (7 bases). The length of the CDR3 is 16 residues. V was trimmed by 3 bases and J by 6 bases, leaving 17 bases between them. The CDR3 nucleotides read TGTGCCAGCAGTTTCTGGCTGAGGGGGGGCTCCGGGGAGCTGTTTTTT. Its protein product is CASSFWLRGGSGELFF.

This clonotype was seen repeatedly, ten times or more. V is TRBV6-5 and J is TRBJ2-4, with TRBD2 as a possible D gene (6 bases). The ends were cut back, 3 bases at V and 0 bases at J, with 12 bases in the middle. The CDR3 is made up of 16 amino acids. CDR1 is MNHEY, CDR2 SVGAGI, per germline. The CDR3 protein is CASSYSGLIAKNIQYF. The DNA of the CDR3 is TGTGCCAGCAGTTATTCGGGACTGATAGCCAAAAACATTCAGTACTTC.

This clonotype was found many times. J is TRBJ2-5 and V is TRBV11-2, with D unclear. The germline V gene has CDR1 SGHAT and CDR2 FQNNGV. The CDR3 contains 13 residues. V was clipped by 0 bases and J by 3 bases, with 5 bases between them. This CDR3 is CASSLEWEETQYF. In nucleotides, the CDR3 is TGTGCCAGCAGCTTAGAGTGGGAAGAGACCCAGTACTTC.

In this sample, this clonotype turned up many times. The V gene is TRBV6-1, the J gene TRBJ2-7, with D possibly being TRBD1 or TRBD2 (5 bases each). Trimming pared 7 bases from V and 2 bases from J, leaving 18 bases between. The CDR3 has 15 residues. Germline V gives CDR1 MNHNS, CDR2 SASEGT. The CDR3 DNA sequence: TGTGCCAGCATGAAAGAAACCGGGGCTACCTACGAGCAGTACTTC. Amino acids: CASMKETGATYEQYF.

The sample holds many counts of this clonotype. The V gene is TRBV20-1, the J gene TRBJ1-1, with D tentatively TRBD1 (6 bases). V gave up 2 bases and J gave up 11 bases, with 15 bases separating them. This CDR3 contains 12 residues. Germline CDR1 DFQATT, CDR2 SNEGSKA (reference sequence). The CDR3 is CSARRGEREAFF. Written as DNA, the CDR3 is TGCAGTGCTAGAAGGGGGGAGAGGGAGGCTTTCTTT.

This clonotype was detected many times. The CDR3, as DNA: TGCGCCAGCAGTCATCCGGGACTAGCGGGAAAGGAGACCCAGTACTTC. This gives the protein CASSHPGLAGKETQYF. The chain joins TRBV4-1 to TRBJ2-5; 13 nucleotides match TRBD2. The germline gives CDR1 MGHRA, CDR2 YSYEKL. CDR3 length: 16 residues. The J segment lost 5 bases and the V segment lost 6 bases, leaving 9 bases of the junction unmatched.

This clonotype came up many times. The V and J genes are TRBV7-9 and TRBJ1-1, with D uncertain. The CDR3 runs to 13 residues. Germline V CDR1 and CDR2: SEHNR, FQNEAQ (reference sequence). V was cut by 5 bases and J by 7 bases, with 14 bases left in between. In DNA, the CDR3 is TGTGCCAGCAGCCCCCCAGCGGTTGGTGAAGCTTTCTTT. Its translation is CASSPPAVGEAFF.

This clonotype was counted many times. This chain uses TRBV30 with TRBJ1-6, with TRBD1 matching over 7 bases. The germline CDR1 and CDR2 sequences are GTSNPN and SVGIG (reference sequence). V was clipped by 1 base and J by 7 bases; unmatched bases: 4. The CDR3 loop spans 14 amino acids. Written as DNA, the CDR3 is TGTGCCTGGAGTGCCGGCAGGGGGAATTCACCCCTCCACTTT. It translates to CAWSAGRGNSPLHF.

The table lists this clonotype with many counts. The genes are TRBV6-4 and TRBJ1-5; 7 bases map to TRBD1. The CDR3 sequence is 14 residues long. The J segment lost 8 bases and the V segment lost 3 bases, leaving 7 bases of the junction unmatched. The V gene's germline CDR1 is MRHNA and CDR2 SNTAGT. The CDR3 protein is CASSERDSKKPQHF. CDR3 DNA sequence: TGTGCCAGCAGTGAGCGGGACAGTAAAAAGCCCCAGCATTTT.

This clonotype was counted ten times or more. CDR3 sequence (DNA): TGTGCCAGCAGCTTAGGTGGGACAGGGGGCGAGCAGTACTTC. Its protein is CASSLGGTGGEQYF. The chain carries TRBV11-2 and TRBJ2-7; 11 nucleotides line up with TRBD1. Losses at the gene ends were 1 base for V and 6 bases for J; bases not matched to a gene: 2. CDR1 and CDR2 from the germline V gene are SGHAT and FQNNGV. The CDR3 extends over 14 amino acids. Variable domain in full (rest from reference TRBV11-2 and TRBJ2-7): EAGVAQSPRYKIIEKRQSVAFWCNPISGHATLYWYQQILGQGPKLLIQFQNNGVVDDSQLPKDRFSAERLKGVDSTLKIQPAKLEDSAVYLCASSLGGTGGEQYFGPGTRLTVT.

This clonotype has a count of ten or more. The rearrangement links TRBV7-9 to TRBJ1-5; TRBD1 matches at 8 bases. The CDR3 sequence is 14 residues long. V shed 6 bases, J shed 5 bases, and the junction held 6 bases outside the gene matches. CDR1 is SEHNR, CDR2 FQNEAQ, per germline (reference sequence). The CDR3 spells CASSLDRVDQPQHF. The CDR3 coding sequence is TGTGCCAGCAGTTTGGACAGGGTGGATCAGCCCCAGCATTTT.

This clonotype has a count of ten or more. The rearrangement uses TRBV6-2 or TRBV6-3 and TRBJ2-5; 7 bases fit TRBD2. CDR3 length: 17 residues. V lost 4 bases and J lost 3; bases outside the gene matches: 14. The germline V gene encodes CDR1 MNHEY and CDR2 SVGEGT. The chain's CDR3 is CASSSVSDPGLKETQYF. CDR3 nucleotide sequence: TGTGCCAGCAGTTCCGTCTCCGATCCGGGACTAAAAGAGACCCAGTACTTC.

In its sample, this clonotype was seen a few times. The chain combines TRBV20-1 with TRBJ2-3; TRBD2 aligns across 11 bases. Germline-derived CDR1 and CDR2 are DFQATT and SNEGSKA (reference sequence). The CDR3 consists of 16 residues. Unmatched junction bases numbered 12, after V lost 5 bases and J lost 5 bases. This chain's CDR3 is CSAPPVVAGGGDTQYF. CDR3 nucleotide sequence: TGCAGTGCTCCCCCCGTAGTAGCGGGAGGGGGAGATACGCAGTATTTT.

This chain uses TRBV6-2 or TRBV6-3 with TRBJ1-1; 8 bases align to TRBD1. V was pared by 2 bases and J by 4 bases, with 15 bases of the junction left unmatched. The CDR3 has 18 residues. Germline CDR1 reads MNHEY; CDR2 reads SVGEGT. CDR3 in amino acids: CASSYLGDRTLSSTEAFF. The CDR3 nucleotides read TGTGCCAGCAGTTACCTTGGGGACAGGACCTTATCGAGCACTGAAGCTTTCTTT.

Ten or more counts support this clonotype. This sequence joins TRBV12-3 or TRBV12-4 and TRBJ2-3; 13 nucleotides align to TRBD2. J gave up 6 bases and V 5 bases, and 2 bases lay outside the gene matches. The CDR3 consists of 14 residues. CDR3 in amino acids: CASSGLAGADTQYF. CDR3 nucleotides: TGTGCCAGCAGTGGACTAGCGGGAGCGGATACGCAGTATTTT.

This clonotype was detected many times. The chain uses TRBV29-1 and TRBJ1-3; TRBD1 aligns across 8 bases. Germline V gene lookup returns CDR1 SQVTM and CDR2 ANQGSEA. CDR3 size: 14 residues. V shed 4 bases, J shed 3 bases, and the junction held 5 bases outside the gene matches. DNA for the CDR3: TGCAGCGTTGGCCTCGACAGGGGTGGAAACACCATATATTTT. Translated, it gives CSVGLDRGGNTIYF.

The rearrangement uses TRBV9 and TRBJ2-7; TRBD2 matches at 8 bases. Germline V gene data show CDR1 as SGDLS and CDR2 as YYNGEE. Trimming removed 0 bases from V and 4 bases from J; junction bases left unmatched: 9. The CDR3 runs to 16 residues. The CDR3 loop reads CASSVGPGLGFYEQYF. Here the CDR3 DNA reads TGTGCCAGCAGCGTAGGGCCGGGACTAGGTTTTTACGAGCAGTACTTC.

Many counts were recorded for this clonotype. The CDR3 bases are TGTGCCAGCAGCCCAACTTACAGGGGGAACATTCAGTACTTC. It translates to CASSPTYRGNIQYF. The V gene is TRBV4-2, the J gene TRBJ2-4, with 8 bases lining up with TRBD1. CDR1 and CDR2 from the germline V gene are LGHNA and YNFKEQ. The CDR3 loop spans 14 amino acids. Trimming cost V 4 bases and J 7 bases; bases outside gene matches: 6.

This clonotype was seen repeatedly, ten times or more. The V and J genes are TRBV6-1 and TRBJ2-6; D is possibly TRBD1 (5 bases). Trimming stripped 6 bases from V and 2 bases from J, with 11 bases between. This CDR3 spans 15 amino acids. In germline, CDR1 is MNHNS, CDR2 SASEGT. CDR3 sequence (DNA): TGTGCCAGCAGCCGTCAGGGCCCTGGGGCCAACGTCCTGACTTTC. Residues: CASSRQGPGANVLTF.

The sample holds many counts of this clonotype. The J gene is TRBJ1-2, the V gene TRBV6-5, with D possibly being TRBD1 (5 bases). Germline lookup yields CDR1 MNHEY and CDR2 SVGAGI. The CDR3 is made up of 12 amino acids. Trimming removed 3 bases from V and 6 bases from J, with 8 bases in between. CDR3 loop: CASSYSRDGYTF. The CDR3 DNA is TGTGCCAGCAGTTATTCCAGGGATGGCTACACCTTC.